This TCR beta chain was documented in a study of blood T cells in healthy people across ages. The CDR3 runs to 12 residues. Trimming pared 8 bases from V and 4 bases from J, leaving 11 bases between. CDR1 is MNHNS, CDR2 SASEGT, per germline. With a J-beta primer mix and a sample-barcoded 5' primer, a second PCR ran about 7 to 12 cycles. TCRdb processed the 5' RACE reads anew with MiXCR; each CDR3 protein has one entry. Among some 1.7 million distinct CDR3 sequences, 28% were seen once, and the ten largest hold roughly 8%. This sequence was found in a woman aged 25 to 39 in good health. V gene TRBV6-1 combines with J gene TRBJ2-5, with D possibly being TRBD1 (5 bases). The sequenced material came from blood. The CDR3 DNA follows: TGTGCCAGCGACAGTTGGGGAGAGACCCAGTACTTC. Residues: CASDSWGETQYF.